This TCR beta chain came from a study of Ad26.COV2.S vaccination and SARS-CoV-2 variants. Study at large: Enrolled in COV1001, the donor was in the Ad26.COV2.S trial arm, which received the vaccine.

Treatment described: some 20 received Ad26.COV2.S at low or high dose, single or two shots; 5 received placebo; per-sample allocation not given. The samples date from day 63 after the first vaccine or placebo injection. An Ad26 vector carrying the Wuhan-strain SARS-CoV-2 spike served as the vaccine. This table comes from immunoSEQ multiplex PCR, and its TCRdb copy is limited to in-frame clones, with some not included. The sample has some 370,000 clones, about 83% seen once. This CDR3 has 17 amino acids. Germline CDR1 is MNHEY and CDR2 is SMNVEV (reference sequence). With 5 bases removed from V and 0 bases from J, the gap between germline ends came to 14 bases. This clone was seen only a few times. The target antigen is unknown. General observations from the study: The study found higher spike-specific TCR breadth in vaccine than placebo recipients.

The chain links TRBV27 to TRBJ2-6; no clear D. The clonotype originates from a person aged 18 to 59 who received the Ad26.COV2.S COVID-19 vaccine or a placebo. Material: peripheral blood, obtained in a trial of Ad26.COV2.S vaccine versus placebo. The CDR3 coding sequence is TGTGCCAGCAGTCCAATAGACTCAGACTCTGGGGCCAACGTCCTGACTTTC. This translates into CASSPIDSDSGANVLTF.